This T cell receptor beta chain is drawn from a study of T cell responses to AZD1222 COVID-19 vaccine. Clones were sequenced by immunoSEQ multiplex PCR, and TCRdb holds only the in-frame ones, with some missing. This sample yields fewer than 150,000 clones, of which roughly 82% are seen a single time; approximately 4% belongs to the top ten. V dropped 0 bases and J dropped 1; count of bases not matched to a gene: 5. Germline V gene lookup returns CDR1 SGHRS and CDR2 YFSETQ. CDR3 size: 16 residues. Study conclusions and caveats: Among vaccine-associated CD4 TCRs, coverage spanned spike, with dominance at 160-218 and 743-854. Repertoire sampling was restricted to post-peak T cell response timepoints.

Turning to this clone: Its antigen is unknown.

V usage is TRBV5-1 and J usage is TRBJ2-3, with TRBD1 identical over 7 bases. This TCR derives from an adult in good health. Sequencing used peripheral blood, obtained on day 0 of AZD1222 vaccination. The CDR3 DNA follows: TGCGCCAGCAGCTTGGAGGGGGCGCAGGGCACAGATACGCAGTATTTT. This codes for CASSLEGAQGTDTQYF.